This T cell receptor beta chain was retrieved from a study of blood T cell repertoires in COVID-19. With 0 bases removed from V and 2 bases from J, the gap between germline ends came to 11 bases. Germline values: CDR1 GTSNPN, CDR2 SVGIG (reference sequence). The CDR3 is 15 amino acids. As regards this clone: Other DNA sequences in the sample encode the same CDR3.

The method was immunoSEQ multiplex PCR; TCRdb's version includes in-frame clones alone and lacks a portion of them. The sample holds fewer than 250,000 clones, around 88% seen once. Sequencing input: PBMCs or T cells enriched from blood (not recorded which). The rearrangement uses TRBV30 and TRBJ1-5, with D possibly matching TRBD1 (6 bases). The receptor's source is a woman aged 50 to 65 with acute COVID-19. The CDR3 loop reads CAWSVLAGGNQPQHF. In DNA form, the CDR3 reads TGTGCCTGGAGTGTACTGGCAGGGGGCAATCAGCCCCAGCATTTT.